These 27 T cell receptor beta chains were sequenced from one sample in a study of blood T cell repertoires in COVID-19. Using immunoSEQ multiplex PCR, the repertoire was profiled, and TCRdb retains in-frame clones only, with some absent. The sample yields roughly 410,000 clones, more than 75% seen once. The sequenced material came from peripheral blood. All receptors come from an older woman with COVID-19, enrolled during active disease.

This chain joins TRBV5-1 and TRBJ2-1; 13 bases are a match to TRBD2. The CDR3 sequence is 15 residues long. J lost 9 bases, V lost 2 bases, and 5 bases had no gene match. CDR1 and CDR2 (germline): SGHRS, YFSETQ. CDR3 in DNA: TGCGCCAGCAGCTTAACACTAGCGGGGGGGCGTGAGCAGTTCTTC. Protein product: CASSLTLAGGREQFF. Complete variable domain (other parts from reference TRBV5-1 and TRBJ2-1): KAGVTQTPRYLIKTRGQQVTLSCSPISGHRSVSWYQQTPGQGLQFLFEYFSETQRNKGNFPGRFSGRQFSNSRSEMNVSTLELGDSALYLCASSLTLAGGREQFFGPGTRLTVL.

This chain connects TRBV11-2 to TRBJ1-1; D is uncertain. This CDR3 spans 14 amino acids. In germline, CDR1 is SGHAT, CDR2 FQNNGV. Trimming removed 1 base from V and 10 bases from J, with 16 bases in between. CDR3 in DNA: TGTGCCAGCAGCTTAGCCCTTGGAACAGTTGGAGCTTTCTTT. Translating it yields CASSLALGTVGAFF.

This clone has just a few counts. The rearrangement uses TRBV7-3 and TRBJ2-1, with 9 bases that match TRBD2. The CDR3 is made up of 16 amino acids. Germline V gene data show CDR1 as SGHTA and CDR2 as FQGTGA. Germline trimming cut 4 bases from V and 6 bases from J; bases unmatched to any gene: 10. This CDR3 is CASSSRGSGGRNEQFF. The CDR3 nucleotides are TGTGCCAGCAGCTCTCGGGGTAGCGGGGGTCGCAATGAGCAGTTCTTC. Variable domain in full (rest from reference TRBV7-3 and TRBJ2-1): GAGVSQTPSNKVTEKGKYVELRCDPISGHTALYWYRQSLGQGPEFLIYFQGTGAADDSGLPNDRFFAVRPEGSVSTLKIQRTERGDSAVYLCASSSRGSGGRNEQFFGPGTRLTVL.

DNA for the CDR3: TGTGCCAGCAGCTTACTCAATCAGCCCCAGCATTTT. Translation gives CASSLLNQPQHF. The chain combines TRBV7-8 with TRBJ1-5; D is unclear. V dropped 2 bases and J dropped 3 bases, with 2 bases sitting between them. CDR1 SGHVS and CDR2 FQNEAQ come from the germline V gene. This CDR3 spans 12 amino acids.

Turning to this clone: This sample also contains other DNA sequences that code for the same CDR3. The V call is TRBV5-1, the J call TRBJ1-2; tentatively, D is TRBD1 (6 bases). Germline values: CDR1 SGHRS, CDR2 YFSETQ. This CDR3 is 15 amino acids long. The V and J ends lost 4 bases and 2 bases respectively, with 15 bases between them. In DNA form, the CDR3 reads TGCGCCAGCAGCCTTGCCGCAGGGGCCAACTATGGCTACACCTTC. Translation: CASSLAAGANYGYTF.

This rearrangement joins TRBV28 to TRBJ1-2; TRBD1 matches 7 bases. The CDR3 is 12 amino acids. After removal of 6 bases from V and 4 bases from J, the junction contained 2 bases not matched to a gene. CDR1 is MDHEN and CDR2 is SYDVKM in the germline V gene. The DNA of the CDR3 is TGTGCCAGCAGGGGGGACAGCTATGGCTACACCTTC. Amino acids: CASRGDSYGYTF.

This chain joins TRBV19 and TRBJ2-5; D possibly corresponds to TRBD2 (6 bases). The ends were cut back, 7 bases at V and 1 base at J, with 16 bases in the middle. Germline CDR1 is LNHDA and CDR2 is SQIVND (reference sequence). The CDR3 has 15 amino acids. The CDR3 DNA reads as TGTGCCAGTACCGTGGCCCGGGGGACCCAAGAGACCCAGTACTTC. It translates to CASTVARGTQETQYF. Looking up the rest from reference TRBV19 and TRBJ2-5 gives the full variable domain: DGGITQSPKYLFRKEGQNVTLSCEQNLNHDAMYWYRQDPGQGLRLIYYSQIVNDFQKGDIAEGYSVSREKKESFPLTVTSAQKNPTAFYLCASTVARGTQETQYFGPGTRLLVL.

This clone was detected only once. V is TRBV29-1 and J is TRBJ2-3; no definite D call. Germline assignment: CDR1 SQVTM and CDR2 ANQGSEA. Deletions cut 0 bases from V and 11 bases from J, with 18 bases between. The CDR3 extends over 14 amino acids. The CDR3 here is CSVEDPESSPGQYF. CDR3 nucleotide sequence: TGCAGCGTTGAAGATCCGGAGAGCTCACCTGGGCAGTATTTT.

J is TRBJ2-1 and V is TRBV7-8; 9 positions match TRBD2. V dropped 1 base and J dropped 7; count of bases not matched to a gene: 8. CDR3 size: 16 residues. CDR1 and CDR2 from the germline V gene are SGHVS and FQNEAQ. CDR3 nucleotides: TGTGCCAGCAGCTTAGTCTTGCGGGGGGGCCGAAATGAGCAGTTCTTC. Translated, it gives CASSLVLRGGRNEQFF.

This clone showed up just once. The rearrangement joins TRBV18 to TRBJ1-5; D might be TRBD1 (5 bases). Between the trimmed V and J ends, which lost 10 bases and 6 bases, there was a span of 19 bases. The germline CDR1 and CDR2 sequences are KGHSH and LQKENI. The CDR3 is 14 residues long. Written as DNA, the CDR3 is TGTGCCACCAACAAAGGTGGGGCTAGTCAGCCCCAGCATTTT. Translated: CATNKGGASQPQHF.

This sequence joins TRBV5-1 and TRBJ2-7, with 12 positions matching TRBD2. Germline V gene data show CDR1 as SGHRS and CDR2 as YFSETQ. The CDR3 has 14 amino acids. The V segment lost 4 bases and the J segment 4 bases; nucleotides outside the gene matches: 3. The CDR3 reads CASSRLAGAYEQYF. The CDR3 coding sequence is TGCGCCAGCAGCCGACTAGCGGGGGCTTACGAGCAGTACTTC.

The chain carries TRBV6-4 and TRBJ1-4; a possible D gene is TRBD1 (6 bases). Germline CDR1 MRHNA, CDR2 SNTAGT. V lost 6 bases and J lost 3, with 14 bases in between. The CDR3 consists of 15 residues. The CDR3 reads CASRGNRDPNEKLFF. CDR3 bases: TGTGCCAGCAGAGGGAACAGGGACCCTAATGAAAAACTGTTTTTT.

The chain combines TRBV12-5 with TRBJ1-2; D unclear. The V end was cut by 6 bases, the J end by 0 bases, with 8 bases between. The CDR3 contains 13 residues. The germline gives CDR1 LGHNT, CDR2 FRNRAP. The DNA of the CDR3 is TGTGCTAGTGGCTTGACTTCTAACTATGGCTACACCTTC. It specifies CASGLTSNYGYTF.

The V gene is TRBV7-2, the J gene TRBJ1-2, with 7 bases aligning to TRBD1. V gave up 3 bases and J gave up 7 bases; unmatched junction bases: 5. Germline CDR1 reads SGHTA; CDR2 reads FQGNSA. This CDR3 is built from 13 residues. CDR3 DNA: TGTGCCAGCAGCTTGGACAGGATGAGTGGCTACACCTTC. It is translated as CASSLDRMSGYTF.

The rearrangement links TRBV5-1 to TRBJ1-1, with a tentative D call TRBD1 (6 bases). V gave up 7 bases and J gave up 1 base, with 14 bases separating them. The CDR3 loop spans 14 amino acids. The germline gives CDR1 SGHRS, CDR2 YFSETQ. The CDR3: CASGPGQQNTEAFF. CDR3 nucleotides: TGCGCCAGCGGACCGGGACAACAGAACACTGAAGCTTTCTTT.

The chain joins TRBV19 to TRBJ2-3; no reliable D call. The CDR3 has 16 residues. Trimming cost V 3 bases and J 2 bases, with 15 bases left between them. Germline V CDR1 and CDR2: LNHDA, SQIVND (reference sequence). The CDR3 region has the DNA TGTGCCAGTAGTATCCACTGGCGGCCGACCACAGATACGCAGTATTTT. The encoded protein is CASSIHWRPTTDTQYF.

The chain uses TRBV14 and TRBJ1-1, with TRBD1 matching 7 bases. The germline V gene encodes CDR1 SGHDN and CDR2 FVKESK. The length of the CDR3 is 16 residues. Trimming removed 0 bases from V and 3 bases from J; junction bases left unmatched: 7. CDR3 protein: CASSQDKGAVYTEAFF. Written as DNA, the CDR3 is TGTGCCAGCAGCCAAGACAAGGGGGCGGTTTACACTGAAGCTTTCTTT.

This clone was observed a handful of times. This chain joins TRBV18 and TRBJ1-6; 7 nucleotides agree with TRBD1. J was trimmed by 7 bases and V by 3 bases; bases with no gene match: 6. The CDR3 runs 15 residues. Germline V gene lookup returns CDR1 KGHSH and CDR2 LQKENI. CDR3 sequence: CASSPGQVLNSPLHF. CDR3 in DNA: TGTGCCAGCTCACCTGGACAGGTCCTAAATTCACCCCTCCACTTT.

This chain joins TRBV6-6 and TRBJ1-5; TRBD1 might be the D (5 bases). V was clipped by 6 bases and J by 7 bases, with 16 bases between them. The CDR3 contains 14 residues. CDR1 and CDR2 from the germline V gene are MNHNY and SVGAGI (reference sequence). CDR3 loop: CASSPGGDLQPQHF. CDR3 DNA sequence: TGTGCCAGCAGCCCTGGGGGGGACCTCCAGCCCCAGCATTTT.

V is TRBV19 and J is TRBJ2-6; possible D gene TRBD1, 6 bases. Germline V gene data show CDR1 as LNHDA and CDR2 as SQIVND (reference sequence). The V end lost 6 bases, the J end lost 0 bases, and 12 bases lay between the germline ends. The CDR3 has 16 amino acids. CDR3 in DNA: TGTGCCAGTAGACGGGACATAGTCTCTGGGGCCAACGTCCTGACTTTC. Its translation: CASRRDIVSGANVLTF.

The CDR3 region is CSSQYNLNTEAFF. DNA for the CDR3: TGCAGCTCCCAGTACAATTTGAACACTGAAGCTTTCTTT. The chain links TRBV29-1 to TRBJ1-1, with D uncertain. The CDR3 length is 13 residues. V was cut by 8 bases and J by 0 bases, with 13 bases left in between. Germline V lookup: CDR1 SQVTM, CDR2 ANQGSEA.

The chain carries TRBV6-1 and TRBJ1-3; D is unresolved. CDR3 size: 16 residues. Per germline, CDR1 MNHNS and CDR2 SASEGT. V gave up 3 bases and J gave up 0 bases, with 12 bases separating them. The DNA for the CDR3 is TGTGCCAGCAGTGATAACAGTCTCTCCTCTGGAAACACCATATATTTT. Translation gives CASSDNSLSSGNTIYF.

The chain combines TRBV19 with TRBJ2-1; 10 bases align to TRBD2. This CDR3 spans 18 amino acids. The V gene's germline CDR1 is LNHDA and CDR2 SQIVND (reference sequence). V dropped 1 base and J dropped 6; count of bases not matched to a gene: 12. The CDR3 is CASSIAGSGGTPRNEQFF. In DNA, the CDR3 is TGTGCCAGTAGTATAGCCGGTAGCGGGGGGACCCCTCGCAATGAGCAGTTCTTC.

This chain joins TRBV7-8 and TRBJ1-4; possible D gene TRBD1, 5 bases. This CDR3 comprises 16 residues. Germline V gene lookup returns CDR1 SGHVS and CDR2 FQNEAQ. V lost 5 bases and J lost 5, with 18 bases in between. The CDR3, as DNA: TGTGCCAGCAGCCTACTACCACTCCGACAGAATGAAAAACTGTTTTTT. This sequence encodes CASSLLPLRQNEKLFF.

V and J are TRBV18 and TRBJ2-1, with a weak D call TRBD2 (5 bases). CDR3 size: 13 residues. V dropped 2 bases and J dropped 6 bases, with 8 bases sitting between them. From germline, CDR1 is KGHSH and CDR2 LQKENI. CDR3 residues: CASSPEAGNEQFF. In nucleotides, the CDR3 is TGTGCCAGCTCACCAGAGGCGGGCAATGAGCAGTTCTTC.

This clone was counted only a few times. J is TRBJ1-3 and V is TRBV6-1; 8 nucleotides agree with TRBD1. This CDR3 is 15 amino acids long. CDR1 is MNHNS, CDR2 SASEGT, per germline. Trimming cost V 3 bases and J 3 bases; bases outside gene matches: 4. The CDR3 reads CASSDGQGLGNTIYF. The CDR3 DNA follows: TGTGCCAGCAGTGACGGACAGGGCCTTGGAAACACCATATATTTT.

In this sample, this clone turned up a few times. The genes are TRBV3-1 (or the pseudogene TRBV3-2) and TRBJ2-1; TRBD2 agrees at 16 bases. Germline V gene sequence: CDR1 LGHDT, CDR2 YNNKEL (reference sequence). The length of the CDR3 is 15 residues. Unmatched junction bases numbered 8, after V lost 6 bases and J lost 12 bases. Here the CDR3 reads CASRLEGLAGGRQFF. The CDR3 coding sequence is TGTGCCAGCAGGCTGGAGGGACTAGCGGGGGGGAGGCAGTTCTTC.